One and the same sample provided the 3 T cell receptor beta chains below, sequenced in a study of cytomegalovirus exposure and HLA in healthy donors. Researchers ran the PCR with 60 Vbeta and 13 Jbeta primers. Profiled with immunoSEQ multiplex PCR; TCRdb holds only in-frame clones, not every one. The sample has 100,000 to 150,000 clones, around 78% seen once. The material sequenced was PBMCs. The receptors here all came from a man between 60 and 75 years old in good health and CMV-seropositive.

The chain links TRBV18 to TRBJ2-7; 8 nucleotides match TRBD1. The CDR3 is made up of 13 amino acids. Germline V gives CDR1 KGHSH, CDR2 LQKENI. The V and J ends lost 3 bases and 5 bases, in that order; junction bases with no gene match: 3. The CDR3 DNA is TGTGCCAGCTCACCGGGACAGGACAACGAGCAGTACTTC. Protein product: CASSPGQDNEQYF.

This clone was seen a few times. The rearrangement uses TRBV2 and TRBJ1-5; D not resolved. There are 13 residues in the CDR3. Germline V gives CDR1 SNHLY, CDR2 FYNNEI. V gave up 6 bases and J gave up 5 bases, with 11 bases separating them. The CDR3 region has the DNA TGTGCCAGCAGGAGGACTGATCATCAGCCCCAGCATTTT. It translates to CASRRTDHQPQHF.

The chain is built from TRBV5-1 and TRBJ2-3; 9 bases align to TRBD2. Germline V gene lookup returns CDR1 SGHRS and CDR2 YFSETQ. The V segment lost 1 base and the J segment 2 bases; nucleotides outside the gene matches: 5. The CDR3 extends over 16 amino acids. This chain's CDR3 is CASSLLAGGFTDTQYF. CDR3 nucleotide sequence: TGCGCCAGCAGCTTGTTGGCGGGGGGGTTCACAGATACGCAGTATTTT.